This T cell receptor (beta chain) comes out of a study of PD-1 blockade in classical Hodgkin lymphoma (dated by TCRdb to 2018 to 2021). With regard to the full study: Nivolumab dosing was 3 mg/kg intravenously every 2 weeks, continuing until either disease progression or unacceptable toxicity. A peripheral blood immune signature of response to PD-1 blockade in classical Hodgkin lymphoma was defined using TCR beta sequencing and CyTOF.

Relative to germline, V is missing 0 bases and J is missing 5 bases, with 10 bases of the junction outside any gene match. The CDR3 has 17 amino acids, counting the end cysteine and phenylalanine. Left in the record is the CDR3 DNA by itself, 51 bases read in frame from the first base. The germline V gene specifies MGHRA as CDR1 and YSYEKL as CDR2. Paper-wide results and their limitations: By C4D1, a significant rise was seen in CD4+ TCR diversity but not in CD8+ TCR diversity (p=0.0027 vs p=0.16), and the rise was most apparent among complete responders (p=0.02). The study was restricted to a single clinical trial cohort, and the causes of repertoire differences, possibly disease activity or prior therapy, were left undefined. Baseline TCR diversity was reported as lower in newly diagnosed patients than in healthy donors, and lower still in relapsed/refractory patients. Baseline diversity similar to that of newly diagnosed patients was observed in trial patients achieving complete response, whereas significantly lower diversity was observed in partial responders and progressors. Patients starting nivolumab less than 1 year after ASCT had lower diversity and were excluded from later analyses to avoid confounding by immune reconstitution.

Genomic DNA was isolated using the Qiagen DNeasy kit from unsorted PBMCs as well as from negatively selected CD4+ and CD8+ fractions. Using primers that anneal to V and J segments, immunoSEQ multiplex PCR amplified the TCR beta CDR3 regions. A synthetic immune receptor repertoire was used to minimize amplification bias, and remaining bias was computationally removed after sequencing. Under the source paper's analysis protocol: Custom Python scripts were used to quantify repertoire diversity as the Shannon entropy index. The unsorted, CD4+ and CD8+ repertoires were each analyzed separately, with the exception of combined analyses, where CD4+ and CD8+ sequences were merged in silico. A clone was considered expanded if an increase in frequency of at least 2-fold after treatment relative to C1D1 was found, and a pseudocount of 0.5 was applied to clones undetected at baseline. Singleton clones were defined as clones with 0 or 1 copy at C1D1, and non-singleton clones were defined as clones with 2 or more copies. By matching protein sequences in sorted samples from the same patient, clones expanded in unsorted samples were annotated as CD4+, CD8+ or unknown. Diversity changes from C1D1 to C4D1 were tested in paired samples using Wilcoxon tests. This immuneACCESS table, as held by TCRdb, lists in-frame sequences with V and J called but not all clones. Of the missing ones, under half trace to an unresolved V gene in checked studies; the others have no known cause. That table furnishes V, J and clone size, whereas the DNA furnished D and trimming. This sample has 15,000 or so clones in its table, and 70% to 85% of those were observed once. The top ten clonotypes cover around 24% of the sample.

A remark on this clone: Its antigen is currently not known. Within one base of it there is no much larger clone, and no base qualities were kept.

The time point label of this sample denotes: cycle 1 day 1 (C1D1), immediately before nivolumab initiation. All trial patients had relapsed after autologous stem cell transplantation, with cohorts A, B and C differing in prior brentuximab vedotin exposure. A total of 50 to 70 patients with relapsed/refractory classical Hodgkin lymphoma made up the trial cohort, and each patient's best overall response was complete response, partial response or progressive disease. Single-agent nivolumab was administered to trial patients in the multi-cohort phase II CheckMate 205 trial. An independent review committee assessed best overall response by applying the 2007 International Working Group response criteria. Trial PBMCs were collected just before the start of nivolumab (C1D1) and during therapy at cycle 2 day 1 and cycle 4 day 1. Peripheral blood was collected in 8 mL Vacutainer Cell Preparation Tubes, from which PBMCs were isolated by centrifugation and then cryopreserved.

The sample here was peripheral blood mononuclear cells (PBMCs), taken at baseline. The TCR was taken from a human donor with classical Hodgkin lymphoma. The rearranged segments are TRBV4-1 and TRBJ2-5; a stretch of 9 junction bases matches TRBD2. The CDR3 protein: CASSQDLGGGAYETQYF. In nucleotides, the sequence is TGCGCCAGCAGCCAAGATCTAGGCGGGGGGGCATACGAGACCCAGTACTTC.